Sequencing of this TCR beta chain was carried out in a study of shared clonotypes between healthy human individuals (dated by TCRdb to the early 2020s). For context, the study as a whole: The cohort comprised two women and a few men aged 18 to 49 years. Per donor, three plates each were used for CD4 naive and CD4 memory, two for CD8 naive, and one for CD8 memory. To estimate repertoire size and how much clonotypes are shared between individuals, the study performed deep sequencing of blood TCR repertoires from 4 to 6 healthy adults. To increase sequencing depth and limit assay-specific biases, TCR repertoire library preparation and sequencing were carried out by different laboratories using diverse techniques. Leukapheresis yielded between about 0.94 and 9 billion PBMCs per donor. General conclusions and limits of the study: Compared with non-shared clonotypes, the clonotypes found in all four sorted-subset donors had higher generation probabilities. The genetic and exposure-history diversity represented was limited by the small number of donors. About 4.5% of naive CD4, 3.5% of naive CD8, approximately 2% of memory CD4, and over 0.35% of memory CD8 clonotypes were shared across a handful of donors. Incomplete sequencing was indicated by rarefaction of sorted-subset datasets, despite the large sequencing depth. Naive subsets generally had larger estimated clonotype richness than memory subsets did. Sampling was limited to blood, and TCR repertoires in tissue likely differ from TCR repertoires in blood. Pairwise subsampling indicated that sequencing depth was expected to affect the degree of clonotype sharing among donors.

TCR CDR3 regions were amplified from genomic DNA by multiplex PCR using the deep immunoSEQ assay. Extracted genomic DNA from each cell subset was distributed evenly across all wells of several immunoSEQ 96-well plates, and each plate was treated as a replicate. For sorted subsets, 200 ng of genomic DNA, equivalent to some 30,000 T cell genomes, went into each replicate PCR. Purified libraries were measured with a Qubit 3.0 fluorometer, size-checked on a Bioanalyzer 2100, and measured again with the KAPA Library Quantification kit. Every immunoSEQ 96-well plate was sequenced on a separate single-read 150-cycle Illumina NextSeq 550 flow cell. The source study handled its data this way. Because only junctional sequences without quality scores were contained in the immunoSEQ output, filtering matching that applied to full-length reads could not be performed. To assign V/J genes and CDR3, sequences were annotated against IMGT germline references using PyIR, a Python wrapper for IgBLAST v1.9. Reads were removed for weak V/J assignments (E-value above 1e-6), missing CDR3, stop codons, out-of-frame junctions, or ambiguous translated residues. V3J clonotypes were defined by identical inferred V gene, J gene, and CDR3 amino acid sequence. The percentage overlap between two repertoires was calculated by dividing the number of shared unique clonotypes by the size of the smaller repertoire. Three approaches were used to assess repertoire richness: RTK rarefaction, the Chao1 estimator, and Recon v2.1 estimates of unobserved clonotypes. For all TCRbeta clonotypes obtained by the gDNA method from a handful of donors, generation probabilities were computed with OLGA. TCRdb stores this immuneACCESS table with in-frame sequences only. Part of the clones is absent; in the studies checked, under half of the shortfall reflects unresolved V genes, and no reason is known for the rest. The D gene and trimming were derived from the DNA, and the V and J assignments and clone size from that table. Across this sample there are some 350,000 clones, with roughly 70% seen only once. The top ten hold 10% of the sample.

The donors were healthy, HIV-negative adults with no recently reported acute infections or vaccinations. Only Caucasian adults living in Nashville, Tennessee, USA were represented among the donors. CD4+ T cells were enriched by magnetic negative selection, after which naive cells were positively selected on CD45RA and the negative fraction was taken as the memory subset. After blood collection by leukapheresis, PBMCs were isolated using Ficoll-Histopaque density gradient centrifugation and then cryopreserved in the vapor phase of liquid nitrogen. Purity and quantity of every magnetically sorted T cell population were checked by analytical flow cytometry. From each sorted fraction, genomic DNA was isolated and quantified by UV absorbance on a Nanodrop 2000c. This clone occurred a few times. There is no known antigen for this receptor. Within one base of it there is no much larger clone, and no base qualities were kept.

Trimming takes 1 base from V and 2 bases from J, and the germline ends sit 11 bases apart. CDR1 is given as SNHLY and CDR2 as FYNNEI, both from the germline V gene. Spanning cysteine to phenylalanine, the CDR3 consists of 15 amino acids. The only DNA kept is the CDR3, 45 bases in frame from the first base. The specimen was memory CD4+ T cells sorted from blood. According to the study, the label for this sample's cell subset or site signals: CD45RA-negative fraction. The sequence derives from a man aged 30-40 years in good health. This chain is built from TRBV2 and TRBJ2-5, with the D gene uncertain. The CDR3 amino acid sequence is: CASSEGTARQETQYF. The DNA reads as follows: TGTGCCAGCAGTGAAGGGACGGCGCGACAAGAGACCCAGTACTTC.